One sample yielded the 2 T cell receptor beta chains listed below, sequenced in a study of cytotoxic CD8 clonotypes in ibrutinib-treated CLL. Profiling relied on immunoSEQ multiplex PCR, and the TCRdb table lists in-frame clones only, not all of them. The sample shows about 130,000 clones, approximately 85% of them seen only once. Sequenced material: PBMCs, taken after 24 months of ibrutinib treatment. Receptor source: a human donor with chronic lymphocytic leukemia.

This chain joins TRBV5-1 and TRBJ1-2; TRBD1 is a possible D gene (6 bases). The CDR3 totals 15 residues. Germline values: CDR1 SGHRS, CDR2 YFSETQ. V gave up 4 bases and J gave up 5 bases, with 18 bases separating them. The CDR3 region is CASSLDRGGIYGYTF. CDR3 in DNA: TGCGCCAGCAGCCTGGACAGAGGGGGGATTTATGGCTACACCTTC.

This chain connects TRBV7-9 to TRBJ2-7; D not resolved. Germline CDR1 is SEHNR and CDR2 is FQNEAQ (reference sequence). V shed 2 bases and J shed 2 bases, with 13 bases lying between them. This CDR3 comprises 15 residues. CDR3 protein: CASSLRSLGPYEQYF. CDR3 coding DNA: TGTGCCAGCAGCTTAAGGAGCCTAGGGCCCTACGAGCAGTACTTC.